The entry that follows covers one TCR beta chain sequence. This clonotype was picked up many times. Its binding antigen is unknown. No per-base quality is available; no much larger clone lies one base away. The CDR3 covers 15 residues, taking in both the cysteine and the phenylalanine. CDR3 DNA only is kept here, 45 bases in frame from base 1. Trimming at the junction amounts to 0 bases on V and 1 base on J, and the germline ends lie 10 bases apart. The germline V gene yields SGHRS for CDR1 and YFSETQ for CDR2. To synthesize cDNA, template-switch 5'RACE was performed with a primer carrying a 10-nucleotide random unique molecular identifier so that each TCR transcript was tagged. Every sequencing run covered 15-18 subjects and yielded more than 180 million TCR-beta sequences. The RNeasy kit was used to extract total RNA. Using the KAPA Real-time Library Amplification kit, TCR-beta VDJ regions were amplified with primers for the TCR constant region and the 5'RACE anchor. Sample indexes and Illumina adaptors were added in a first PCR, after which library yield was increased in a second PCR. After Ampure bead purification, the TCR product of roughly 650 bp was size-selected on a 2% E-gel SizeSelection system. Library quality was checked on a Bioanalyzer, concentration was measured with Qubit, and libraries were quantified with the Kapa Library Quantification kit before pooling. An Illumina HiSeq 2500 was used to sequence the libraries paired-end at 2 x 150 bp. To increase sequence diversity, roughly 25-31% phiX was spiked into each library pool. The study's own analysis went as follows. Quality-filtered reads were processed with the UMI-based MiGEC pipeline, which removed over 90% of raw TCR sequences during error correction. VDJ genes were aligned to IMGT germline references, and clonotypes were defined by unique CDR3 amino acid sequence plus V-J genes. VDJtools evaluated clonal expansion, Shannon diversity and CDR3 relatedness (CalcPairwiseDistances, ClusterSamples); CLCbio workbench built phylogenetic trees. Expanded clones were defined as having at least 8 unique UMIs, based on coefficient-of-variation modelling across technical triplicates. TCRdb cleaned the public reads at Q25 with fastp, built clones with MiXCR and kept in-frame beta chains. Identical CDR3 protein sequences are pooled into one entry, listed with their most common genes and DNA. Clone size and V and J calls follow TCRdb, not the original study. Recorded for this sample are tens of thousands of distinct CDR3 sequences; around 10% of them occurred a single time. 5.8% of the sample is in the top ten clones.

Healthy controls were blood bank volunteers in Maryland, USA. Unsorted PBMC libraries were generated from 2 million PBMCs stored in RNAlater at -80 °C until RNA extraction. Peripheral blood was subjected to Ficoll-Hypaque density gradient centrifugation to isolate PBMCs, which were then cryopreserved in liquid nitrogen. This record belongs to a study of neurological immune-mediated disorders (dated by TCRdb to the late 2010s). Study-level background: Peripheral blood TCR-beta repertoires from patients with HTLV-I-associated myelopathy (HAM/TSP), patients with multiple sclerosis, and healthy controls were compared in the study using UMI-based sequencing. The 106 TCR-beta libraries included longitudinal samples, technical triplicates and paired sorted CD4+ and CD8+ T-cell subsets alongside PBMC samples. The cohort comprised approximately 67 subjects: approximately 15 HAM/TSP patients, around 34 multiple sclerosis patients and about 20 healthy controls. The research as a whole found: The highest TCR clonal expansion was observed in HAM/TSP patients, whereas the lowest was observed in MS patients, even when compared with healthy controls. No identical CDR3 amino acid sequences were shared among expanded clones across subjects, suggesting private TCR-beta repertoires in all groups.

The TCR originated in a woman in her fifties or sixties in good health. This sequence uses TRBV5-1 and TRBJ2-5; the D gene is not confidently resolved. The sequenced material came from PBMCs. CDR3 region: CASSLAQQTQETQYF. The DNA reads as follows: TGCGCCAGCAGCTTGGCCCAACAGACCCAAGAGACCCAGTACTTC. The entire variable domain, with the stretches around the CDR3 drawn from the reference TRBV5-1 and TRBJ2-5 proteins, is KAGVTQTPRYLIKTRGQQVTLSCSPISGHRSVSWYQQTPGQGLQFLFEYFSETQRNKGNFPGRFSGRQFSNSRSEMNVSTLELGDSALYLCASSLAQQTQETQYFGPGTRLLVL.